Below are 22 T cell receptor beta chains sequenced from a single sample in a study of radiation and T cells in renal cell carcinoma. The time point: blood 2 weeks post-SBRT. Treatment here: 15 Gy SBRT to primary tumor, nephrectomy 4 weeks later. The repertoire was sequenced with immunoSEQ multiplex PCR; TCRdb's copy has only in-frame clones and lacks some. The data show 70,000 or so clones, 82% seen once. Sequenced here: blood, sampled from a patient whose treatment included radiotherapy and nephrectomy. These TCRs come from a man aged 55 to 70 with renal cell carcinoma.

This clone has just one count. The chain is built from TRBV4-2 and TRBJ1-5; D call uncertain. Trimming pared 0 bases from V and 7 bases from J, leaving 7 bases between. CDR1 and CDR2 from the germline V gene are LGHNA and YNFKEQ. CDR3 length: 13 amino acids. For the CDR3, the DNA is TGTGCCAGCAGCCAAGATTTGTGGCAGCCCCAGCATTTT. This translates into CASSQDLWQPQHF.

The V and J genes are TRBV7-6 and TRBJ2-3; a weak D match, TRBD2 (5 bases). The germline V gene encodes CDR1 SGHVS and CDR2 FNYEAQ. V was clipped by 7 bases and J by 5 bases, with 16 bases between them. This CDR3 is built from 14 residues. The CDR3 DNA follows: TGTGCCAGCACGCTGTCGGGAAACATAGATACGCAGTATTTT. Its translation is CASTLSGNIDTQYF.

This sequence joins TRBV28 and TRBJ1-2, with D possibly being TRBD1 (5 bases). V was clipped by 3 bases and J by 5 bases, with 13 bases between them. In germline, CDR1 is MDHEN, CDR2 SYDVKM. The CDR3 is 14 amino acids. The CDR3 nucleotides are TGTGCCAGCAGTTTGGTTCAGGGAGGGTATGGCTACACCTTC. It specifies CASSLVQGGYGYTF.

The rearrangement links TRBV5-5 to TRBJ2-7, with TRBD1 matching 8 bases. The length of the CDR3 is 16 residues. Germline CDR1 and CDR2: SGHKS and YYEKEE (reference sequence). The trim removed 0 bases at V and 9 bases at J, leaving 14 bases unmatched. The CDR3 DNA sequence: TGTGCCAGCAGCTTGGCCCGGACAGGGTGGGGATATGGGCAGTACTTC. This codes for CASSLARTGWGYGQYF. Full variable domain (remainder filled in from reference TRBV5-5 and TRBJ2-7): DAGVTQSPTHLIKTRGQQVTLRCSPISGHKSVSWYQQVLGQGPQFIFQYYEKEERGRGNFPDRFSARQFPNYSSELNVNALLLGDSALYLCASSLARTGWGYGQYFGPGTRLTVT.

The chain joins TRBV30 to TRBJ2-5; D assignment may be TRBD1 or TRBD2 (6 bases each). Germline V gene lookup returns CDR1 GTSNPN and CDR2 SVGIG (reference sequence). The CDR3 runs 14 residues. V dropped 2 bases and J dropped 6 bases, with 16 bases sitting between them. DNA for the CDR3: TGTGCCTGGAGTAGGGGGAGCGGGTCTAAGACCCAGTACTTC. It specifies CAWSRGSGSKTQYF.

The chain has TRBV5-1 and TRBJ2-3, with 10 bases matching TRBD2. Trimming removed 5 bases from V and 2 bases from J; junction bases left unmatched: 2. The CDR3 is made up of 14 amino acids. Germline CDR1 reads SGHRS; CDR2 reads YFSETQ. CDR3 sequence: CASRLAGLTDTQYF. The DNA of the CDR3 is TGCGCCAGCAGACTAGCGGGGCTCACAGATACGCAGTATTTT. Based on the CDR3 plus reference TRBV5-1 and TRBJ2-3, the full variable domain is KAGVTQTPRYLIKTRGQQVTLSCSPISGHRSVSWYQQTPGQGLQFLFEYFSETQRNKGNFPGRFSGRQFSNSRSEMNVSTLELGDSALYLCASRLAGLTDTQYFGPGTRLTVL.

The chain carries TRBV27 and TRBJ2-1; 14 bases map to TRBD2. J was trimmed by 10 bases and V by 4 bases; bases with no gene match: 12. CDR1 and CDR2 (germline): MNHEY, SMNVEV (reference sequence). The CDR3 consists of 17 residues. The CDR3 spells CASSSNLGLAGGNEQFF. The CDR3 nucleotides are TGTGCCAGCAGTTCCAATCTCGGACTAGCGGGAGGAAACGAGCAGTTCTTC.

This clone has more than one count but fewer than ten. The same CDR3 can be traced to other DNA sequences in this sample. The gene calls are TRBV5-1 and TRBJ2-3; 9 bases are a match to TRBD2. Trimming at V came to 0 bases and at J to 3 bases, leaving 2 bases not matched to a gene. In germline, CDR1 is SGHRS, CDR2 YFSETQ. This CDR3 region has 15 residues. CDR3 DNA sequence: TGCGCCAGCAGCTTGGTAGCGGGAGTTACAGATACGCAGTATTTT. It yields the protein CASSLVAGVTDTQYF.

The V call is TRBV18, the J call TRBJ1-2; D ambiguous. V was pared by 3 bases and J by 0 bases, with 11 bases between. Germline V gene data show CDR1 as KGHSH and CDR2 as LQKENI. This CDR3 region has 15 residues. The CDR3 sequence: CASSPQRQANYGYTF. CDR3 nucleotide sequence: TGTGCCAGCTCACCCCAGAGGCAAGCTAACTATGGCTACACCTTC.

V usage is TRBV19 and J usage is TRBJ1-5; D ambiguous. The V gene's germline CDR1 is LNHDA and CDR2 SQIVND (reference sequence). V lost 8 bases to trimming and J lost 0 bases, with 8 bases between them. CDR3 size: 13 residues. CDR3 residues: CASGVSSNQPQHF. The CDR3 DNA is TGTGCCAGTGGAGTAAGTAGCAATCAGCCCCAGCATTTT.

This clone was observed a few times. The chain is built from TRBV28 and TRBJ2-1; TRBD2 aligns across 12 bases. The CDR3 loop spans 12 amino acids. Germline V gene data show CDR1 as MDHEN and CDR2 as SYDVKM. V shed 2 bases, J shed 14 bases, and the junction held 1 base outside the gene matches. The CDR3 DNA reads TGTGCCAGCAGTTTAAGGACTAGCGGGAAGTTCTTC. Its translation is CASSLRTSGKFF.

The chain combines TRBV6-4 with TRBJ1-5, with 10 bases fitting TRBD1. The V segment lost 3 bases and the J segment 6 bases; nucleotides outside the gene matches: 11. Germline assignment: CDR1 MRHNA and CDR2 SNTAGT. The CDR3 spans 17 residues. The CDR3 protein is CASSEIRGQGFAQPQHF. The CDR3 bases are TGTGCCAGCAGTGAAATCAGGGGACAGGGGTTTGCTCAGCCCCAGCATTTT.

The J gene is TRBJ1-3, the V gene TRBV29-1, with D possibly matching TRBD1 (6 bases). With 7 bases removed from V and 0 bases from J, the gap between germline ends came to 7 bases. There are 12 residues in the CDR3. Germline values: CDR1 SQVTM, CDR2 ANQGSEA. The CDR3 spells CSGTVSGNTIYF. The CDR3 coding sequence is TGCAGCGGGACAGTCTCTGGAAACACCATATATTTT.

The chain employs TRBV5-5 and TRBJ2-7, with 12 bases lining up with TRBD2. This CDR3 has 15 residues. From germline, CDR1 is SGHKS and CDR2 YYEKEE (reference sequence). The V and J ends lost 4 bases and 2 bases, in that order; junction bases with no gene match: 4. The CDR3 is CASSPRTSGAYEQYF. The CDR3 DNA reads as TGTGCCAGCAGCCCTCGGACTAGCGGGGCCTACGAGCAGTACTTC. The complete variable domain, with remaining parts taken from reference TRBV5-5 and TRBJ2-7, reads DAGVTQSPTHLIKTRGQQVTLRCSPISGHKSVSWYQQVLGQGPQFIFQYYEKEERGRGNFPDRFSARQFPNYSSELNVNALLLGDSALYLCASSPRTSGAYEQYFGPGTRLTVT.

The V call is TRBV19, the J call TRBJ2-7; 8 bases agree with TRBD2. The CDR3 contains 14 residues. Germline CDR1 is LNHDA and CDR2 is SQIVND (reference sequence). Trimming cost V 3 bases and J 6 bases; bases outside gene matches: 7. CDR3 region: CASSIGTRGFEQYF. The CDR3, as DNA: TGTGCCAGTAGTATCGGGACTAGGGGTTTCGAGCAGTACTTC.

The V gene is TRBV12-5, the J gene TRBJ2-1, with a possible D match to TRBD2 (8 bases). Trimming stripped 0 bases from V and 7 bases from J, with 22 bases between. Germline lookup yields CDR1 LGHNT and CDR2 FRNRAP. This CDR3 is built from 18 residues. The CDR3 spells CASGLVQGMAREGNEQFF. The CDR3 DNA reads TGTGCTAGTGGTTTGGTACAGGGGATGGCACGGGAGGGGAATGAGCAGTTCTTC. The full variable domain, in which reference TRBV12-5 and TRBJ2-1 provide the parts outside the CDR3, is DARVTQTPRHKVTEMGQEVTMRCQPILGHNTVFWYRQTMMQGLELLAYFRNRAPLDDSGMPKDRFSAEMPDATLATLKIQPSEPRDSAVYFCASGLVQGMAREGNEQFFGPGTRLTVL.

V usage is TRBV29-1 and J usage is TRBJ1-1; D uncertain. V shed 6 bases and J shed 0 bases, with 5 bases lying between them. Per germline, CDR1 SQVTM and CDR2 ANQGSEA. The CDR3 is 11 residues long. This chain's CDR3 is CSVRMNTEAFF. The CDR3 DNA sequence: TGCAGCGTCCGGATGAACACTGAAGCTTTCTTT.

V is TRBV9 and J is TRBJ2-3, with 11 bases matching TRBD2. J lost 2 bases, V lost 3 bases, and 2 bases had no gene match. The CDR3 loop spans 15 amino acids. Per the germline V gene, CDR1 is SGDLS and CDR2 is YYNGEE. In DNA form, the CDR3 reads TGTGCCAGCAGCGCTAGCGGGAGGACCACAGATACGCAGTATTTT. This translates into CASSASGRTTDTQYF.

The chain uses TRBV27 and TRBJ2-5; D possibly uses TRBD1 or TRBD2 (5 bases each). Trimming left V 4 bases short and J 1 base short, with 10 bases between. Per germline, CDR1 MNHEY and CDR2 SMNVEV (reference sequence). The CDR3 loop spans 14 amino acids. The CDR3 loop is CASSSGPFQETQYF. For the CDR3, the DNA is TGTGCCAGCAGTTCGGGACCTTTCCAAGAGACCCAGTACTTC.

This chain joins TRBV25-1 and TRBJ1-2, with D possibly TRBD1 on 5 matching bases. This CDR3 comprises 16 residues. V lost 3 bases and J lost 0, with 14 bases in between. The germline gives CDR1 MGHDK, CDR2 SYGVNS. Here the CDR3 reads CASSDLRTRANYGYTF. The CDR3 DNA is TGTGCCAGCAGTGATCTTCGGACAAGGGCTAACTATGGCTACACCTTC.

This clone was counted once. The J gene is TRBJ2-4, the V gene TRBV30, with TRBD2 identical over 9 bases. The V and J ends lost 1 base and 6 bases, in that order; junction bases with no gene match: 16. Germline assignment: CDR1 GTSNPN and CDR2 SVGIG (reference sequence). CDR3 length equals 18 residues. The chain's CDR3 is CAWSAPLAGRPRLNIQYF. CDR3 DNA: TGTGCCTGGAGTGCCCCACTAGCGGGTCGACCACGATTAAACATTCAGTACTTC.

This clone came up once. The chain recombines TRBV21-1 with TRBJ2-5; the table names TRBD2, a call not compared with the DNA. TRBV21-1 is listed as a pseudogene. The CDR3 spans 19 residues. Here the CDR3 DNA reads TGTGCCAGCAGCAAAGGGATGTATACTAGCGGGAGACGGAGAGAGACCCAGTACTTC. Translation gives CASSKGMYTSGRRRETQYF.